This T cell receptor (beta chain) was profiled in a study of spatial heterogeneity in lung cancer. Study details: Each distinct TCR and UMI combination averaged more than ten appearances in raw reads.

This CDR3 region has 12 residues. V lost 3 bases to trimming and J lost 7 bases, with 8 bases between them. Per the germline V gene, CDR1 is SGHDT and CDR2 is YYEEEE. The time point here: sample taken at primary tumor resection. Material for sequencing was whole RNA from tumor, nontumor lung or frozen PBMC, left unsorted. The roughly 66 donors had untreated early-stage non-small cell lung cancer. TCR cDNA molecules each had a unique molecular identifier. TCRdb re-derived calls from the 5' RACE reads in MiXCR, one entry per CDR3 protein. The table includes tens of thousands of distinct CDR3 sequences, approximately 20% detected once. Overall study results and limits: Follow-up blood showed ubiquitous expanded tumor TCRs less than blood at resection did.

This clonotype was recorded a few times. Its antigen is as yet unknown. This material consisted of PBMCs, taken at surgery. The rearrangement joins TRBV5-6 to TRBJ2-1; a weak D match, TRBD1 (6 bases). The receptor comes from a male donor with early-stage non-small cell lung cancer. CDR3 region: CASSSGENEQFF. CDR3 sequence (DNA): TGTGCCAGCAGCTCAGGGGAAAATGAGCAGTTCTTC.